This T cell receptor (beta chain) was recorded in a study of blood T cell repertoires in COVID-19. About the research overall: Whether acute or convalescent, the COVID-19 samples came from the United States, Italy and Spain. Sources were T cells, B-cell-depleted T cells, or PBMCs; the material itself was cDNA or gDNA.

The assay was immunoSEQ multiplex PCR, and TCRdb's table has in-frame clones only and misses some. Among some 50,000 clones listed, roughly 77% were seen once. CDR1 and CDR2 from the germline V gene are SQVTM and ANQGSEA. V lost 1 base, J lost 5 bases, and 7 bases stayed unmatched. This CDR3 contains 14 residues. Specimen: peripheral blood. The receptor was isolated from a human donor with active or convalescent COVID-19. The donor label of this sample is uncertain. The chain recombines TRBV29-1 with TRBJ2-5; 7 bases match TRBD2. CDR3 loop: CSVEGGSSRETQYF. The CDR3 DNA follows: TGCAGCGTTGAAGGCGGGAGTTCTCGGGAGACCCAGTACTTC.